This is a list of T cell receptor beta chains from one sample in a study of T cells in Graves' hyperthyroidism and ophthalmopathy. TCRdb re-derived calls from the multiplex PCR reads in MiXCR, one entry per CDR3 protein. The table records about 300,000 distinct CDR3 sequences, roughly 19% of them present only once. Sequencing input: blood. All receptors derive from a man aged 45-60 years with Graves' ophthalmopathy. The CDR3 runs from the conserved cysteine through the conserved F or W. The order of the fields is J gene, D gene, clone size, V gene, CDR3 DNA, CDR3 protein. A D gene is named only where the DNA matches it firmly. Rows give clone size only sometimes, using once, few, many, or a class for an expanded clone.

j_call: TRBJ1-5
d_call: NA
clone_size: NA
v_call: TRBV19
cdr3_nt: TGTGCCAGTTCATTTGTTTATGGTCAGCCCCAGCATTTT
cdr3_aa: CASSFVYGQPQHF

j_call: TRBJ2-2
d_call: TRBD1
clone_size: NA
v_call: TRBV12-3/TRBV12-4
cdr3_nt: TGTGCCGGATCGACAGGGGGCGGCACCGGGGAGCTGTTTTTT
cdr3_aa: CAGSTGGGTGELFF

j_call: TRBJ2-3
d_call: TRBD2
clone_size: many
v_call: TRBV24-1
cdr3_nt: TGTGCCACCAGTGACCATCTTGGGACTAGCGGGAGCGCAGATACGCAGTATTTT
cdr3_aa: CATSDHLGTSGSADTQYF

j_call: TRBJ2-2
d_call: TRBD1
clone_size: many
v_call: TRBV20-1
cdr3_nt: TGCAGTGCCCCGGGACAGGGGGTCACCGGGGAGCTGTTTTTT
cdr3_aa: CSAPGQGVTGELFF

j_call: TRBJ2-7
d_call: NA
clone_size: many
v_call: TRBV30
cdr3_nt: TGTGCCTGGAGTGGATCGAACGTTGCCTACGAGCAGTACTTC
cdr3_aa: CAWSGSNVAYEQYF

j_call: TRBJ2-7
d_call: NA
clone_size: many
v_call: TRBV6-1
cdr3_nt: TGTGCCAGCAGGAACCGACTAGCCTACGAGCAGTACTTC
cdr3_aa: CASRNRLAYEQYF

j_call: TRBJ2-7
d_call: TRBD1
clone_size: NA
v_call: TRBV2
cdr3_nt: TGTGCCAGCAGACAGGGGTTCAACGAGCAGTACTTC
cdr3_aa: CASRQGFNEQYF

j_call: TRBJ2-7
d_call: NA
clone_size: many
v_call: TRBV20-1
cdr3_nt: TGCAGTGCTAAGCTCCCTGGCGAGCAGTACTTC
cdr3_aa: CSAKLPGEQYF

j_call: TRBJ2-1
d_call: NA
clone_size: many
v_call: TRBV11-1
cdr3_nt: TGTGCCAGCTCCAGAGGGCATGAGCAGTTCTTC
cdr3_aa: CASSRGHEQFF

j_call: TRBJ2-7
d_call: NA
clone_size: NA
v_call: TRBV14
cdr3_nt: TGTGCCAGCGCCTTCGCGGAGGGGGTACCCTACGAGCAGTACTTC
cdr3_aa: CASAFAEGVPYEQYF

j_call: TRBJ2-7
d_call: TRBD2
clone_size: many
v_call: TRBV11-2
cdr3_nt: TGTGCCAGCAGCTTAGGGTCTAGCGGGAATTGGACCTACGAGCAGTACTTC
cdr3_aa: CASSLGSSGNWTYEQYF

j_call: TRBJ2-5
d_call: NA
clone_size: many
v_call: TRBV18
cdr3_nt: TGTGCCAGCTCCGTTGGATTTCAAGAGACCCAGTACTTC
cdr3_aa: CASSVGFQETQYF

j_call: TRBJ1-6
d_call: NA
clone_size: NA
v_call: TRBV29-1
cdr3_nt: TGCAGCGTACAGAGCTCCTATAATTCACCCCTCCACTTT
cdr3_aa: CSVQSSYNSPLHF

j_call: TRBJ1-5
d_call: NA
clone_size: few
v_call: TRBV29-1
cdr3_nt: TGCAGCGCTCAAGAAAATAGCAATCAGCCCCAGCATTTT
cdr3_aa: CSAQENSNQPQHF

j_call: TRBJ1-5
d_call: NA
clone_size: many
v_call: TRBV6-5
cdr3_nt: TGTGCCAGCAGTTACTCCCGACAGAGCAATCAGCCCCAGCATTTT
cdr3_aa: CASSYSRQSNQPQHF

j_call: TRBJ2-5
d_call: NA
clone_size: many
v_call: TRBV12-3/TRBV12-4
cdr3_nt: TGTGCCAGCAGTTTAATTGACCGGGAGACCCAGTACTTC
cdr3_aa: CASSLIDRETQYF

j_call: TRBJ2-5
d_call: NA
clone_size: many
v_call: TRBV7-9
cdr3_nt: TGTGCCAGCAGCTCCCTCTGGGTAACGACAGATGAGGAGACCCAGTACTTC
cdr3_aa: CASSSLWVTTDEETQYF

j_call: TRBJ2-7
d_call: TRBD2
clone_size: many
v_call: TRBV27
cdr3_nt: TGTGCCACCAAGACTAGCGGGGTATTAGAGCAGTACTTC
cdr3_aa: CATKTSGVLEQYF

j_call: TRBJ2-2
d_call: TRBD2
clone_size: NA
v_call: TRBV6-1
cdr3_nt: TGTGCCAGCAGTCCCATAGCGGGAAGAAACACCGGGGAGCTGTTTTTT
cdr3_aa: CASSPIAGRNTGELFF

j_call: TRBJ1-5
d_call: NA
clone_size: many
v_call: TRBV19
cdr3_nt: TGTGCCAGTAGTGGGCTAGGGGCCAATCAGCCCCAGCATTTT
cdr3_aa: CASSGLGANQPQHF

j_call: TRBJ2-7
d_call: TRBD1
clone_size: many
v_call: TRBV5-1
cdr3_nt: TGCGCCAGCAGCCCGCTTGGGGGACAGGGTGGCCACGAGCAGTACTTC
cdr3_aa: CASSPLGGQGGHEQYF

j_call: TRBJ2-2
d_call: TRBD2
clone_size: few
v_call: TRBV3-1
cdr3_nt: TGTGCCAGCAGCCGAGGTAGCGGGAGGATAACCGGGGAGCTGTTTTTT
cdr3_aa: CASSRGSGRITGELFF

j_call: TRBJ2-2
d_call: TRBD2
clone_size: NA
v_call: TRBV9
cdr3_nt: TGTGCCAGTAACCTAGCGGGAGTCGAGACCGGGGAGCTGTTTTTT
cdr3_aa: CASNLAGVETGELFF

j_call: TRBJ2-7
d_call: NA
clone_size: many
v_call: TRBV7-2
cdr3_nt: TGTGCCAGCAGCTTAGAACTAGGTAGCTCCTACGAGCAGTACTTC
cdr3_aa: CASSLELGSSYEQYF

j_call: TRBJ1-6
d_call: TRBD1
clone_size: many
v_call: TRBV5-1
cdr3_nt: TGCGCCAGCAGCAGAAGACCTCCGGGACAGGGTTATTCACCCCTCCACTTT
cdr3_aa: CASSRRPPGQGYSPLHF

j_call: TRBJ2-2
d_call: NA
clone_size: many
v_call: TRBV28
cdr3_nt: TGTGCCAGCAGTTTCCCTTTGACAGGCACCGGGGAGCTGTTTTTT
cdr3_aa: CASSFPLTGTGELFF

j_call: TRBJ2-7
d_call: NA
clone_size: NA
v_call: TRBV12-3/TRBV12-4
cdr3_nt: TGTGCCAGCAGTCAGGACAGCGCCTACGAGCAGTACTTC
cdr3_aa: CASSQDSAYEQYF

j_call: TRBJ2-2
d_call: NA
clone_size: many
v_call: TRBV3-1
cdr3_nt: TGTGCCAGCAGCCAAGAGGGGCGGAACACCGGGGAGCTGTTTTTT
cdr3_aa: CASSQEGRNTGELFF

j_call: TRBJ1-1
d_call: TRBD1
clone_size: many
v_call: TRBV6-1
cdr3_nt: TGTGCCAGCACCTCGCCAGGGGGGAACACTGAAGCTTTCTTT
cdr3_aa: CASTSPGGNTEAFF

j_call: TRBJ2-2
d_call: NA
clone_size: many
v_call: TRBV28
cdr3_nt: TGTGCCAGCATAAGGAAGAACACCGGGGAGCTGTTTTTT
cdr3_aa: CASIRKNTGELFF

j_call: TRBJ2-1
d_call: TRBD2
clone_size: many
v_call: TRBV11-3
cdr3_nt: TGTGCCAGCAGCTTAGATTCCGTGGGAGGGGATCAGCAGTTCTTC
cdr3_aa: CASSLDSVGGDQQFF

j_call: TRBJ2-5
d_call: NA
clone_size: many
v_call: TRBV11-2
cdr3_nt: TGTGCCAGCAGCCCGCCGGTGGGGACCCAGTACTTC
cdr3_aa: CASSPPVGTQYF

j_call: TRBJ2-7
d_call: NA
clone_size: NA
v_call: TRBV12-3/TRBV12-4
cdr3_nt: TGTGCCAGCAGTTTCTACCCGAGCTCCTACGAGCAGTACTTC
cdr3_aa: CASSFYPSSYEQYF

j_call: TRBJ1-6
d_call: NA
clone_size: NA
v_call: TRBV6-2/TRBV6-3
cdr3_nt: TGTGCCGGCAGTTATTGGCACAGGCATAATTCACCCCTCCACTTT
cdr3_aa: CAGSYWHRHNSPLHF

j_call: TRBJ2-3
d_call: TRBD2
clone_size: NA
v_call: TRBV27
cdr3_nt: TGTGCCAGCAGTTCCACTAGCGGGAACACGCAGTATTTT
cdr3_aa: CASSSTSGNTQYF

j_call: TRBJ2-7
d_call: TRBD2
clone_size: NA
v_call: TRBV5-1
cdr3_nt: TGCGCCAGCAGCTCCCAGGGACTAGCGGGGTCCTACGAGCAGTACTTC
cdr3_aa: CASSSQGLAGSYEQYF

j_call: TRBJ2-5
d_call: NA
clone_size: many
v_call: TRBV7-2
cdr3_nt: TGTGCCAGCAGCCCCGTCCAAGAGACCCAGTACTTC
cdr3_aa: CASSPVQETQYF

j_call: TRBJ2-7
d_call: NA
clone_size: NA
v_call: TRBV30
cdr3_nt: TGTGCCTGGAGGACAGGCCCCTACGAGCAGTACTTC
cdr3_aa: CAWRTGPYEQYF

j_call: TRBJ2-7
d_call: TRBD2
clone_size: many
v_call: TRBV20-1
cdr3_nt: TGCAGTGCTAGGGGGACTAGCGGGAGTGTATACGAGCAGTACTTC
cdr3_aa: CSARGTSGSVYEQYF

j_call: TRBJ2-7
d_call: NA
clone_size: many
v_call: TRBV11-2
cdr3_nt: TGTGCCAGCAGCTTAGTGGGGACATCGTCCTACGAGCAGTACTTC
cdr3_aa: CASSLVGTSSYEQYF

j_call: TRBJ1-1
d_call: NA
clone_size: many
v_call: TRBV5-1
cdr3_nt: TGCGCCAGCAGCTTGGATAGGACAGCAATGAACACTGAAGCTTTCTTT
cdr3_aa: CASSLDRTAMNTEAFF

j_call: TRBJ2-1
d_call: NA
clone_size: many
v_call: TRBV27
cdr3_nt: TGTGCCAGCAGTTTGAGCGACTACAATGAGCAGTTCTTC
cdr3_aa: CASSLSDYNEQFF

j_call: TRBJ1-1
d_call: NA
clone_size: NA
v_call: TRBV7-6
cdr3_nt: TGTGCCAGCAGCTTAGAGGCGGGCACTGAAGCTTTCTTT
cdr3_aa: CASSLEAGTEAFF

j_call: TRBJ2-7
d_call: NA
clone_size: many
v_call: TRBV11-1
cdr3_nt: TGTGCCAGCAGCCGGCCTACCTACGAGCAGTACTTC
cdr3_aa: CASSRPTYEQYF

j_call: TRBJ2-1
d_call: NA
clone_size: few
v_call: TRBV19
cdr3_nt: TGTGCCAGTAGTATAGCGGGGTCTTTTCAATACAATGAGCAGTTCTTC
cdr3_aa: CASSIAGSFQYNEQFF

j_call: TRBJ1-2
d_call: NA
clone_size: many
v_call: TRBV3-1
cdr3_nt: TGTGCCAGCAGCCGGGAGCAGCCCTATGGCTACACCTTC
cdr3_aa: CASSREQPYGYTF

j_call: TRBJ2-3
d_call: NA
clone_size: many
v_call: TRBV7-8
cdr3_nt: TGTGCCAGCAGCTTAGCGGAGCGAGCCACAGATACGCAGTATTTT
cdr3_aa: CASSLAERATDTQYF

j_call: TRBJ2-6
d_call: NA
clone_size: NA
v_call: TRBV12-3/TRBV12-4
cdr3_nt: TGTGGCAGCAGTTTAGGGGCCAACGTCCTGACTTTC
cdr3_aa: CGSSLGANVLTF

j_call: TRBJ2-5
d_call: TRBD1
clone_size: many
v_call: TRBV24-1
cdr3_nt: TGTGCCACCAGTGACCCCGGGACAGCGCTTGGGGAGACCCAGTACTTC
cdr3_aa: CATSDPGTALGETQYF

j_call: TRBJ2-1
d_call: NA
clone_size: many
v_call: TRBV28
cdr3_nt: TGTGCCAGCAGACCCACGGGGCGAGGCTCCTACAATGAGCAGTTCTTC
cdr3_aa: CASRPTGRGSYNEQFF

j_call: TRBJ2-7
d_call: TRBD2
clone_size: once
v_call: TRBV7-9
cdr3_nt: TGTGCCAGCAGCCCCCGTGGTGGGGGGGATGAGGAGCAGTACTTC
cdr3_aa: CASSPRGGGDEEQYF

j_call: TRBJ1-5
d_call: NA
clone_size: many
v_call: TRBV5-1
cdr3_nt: TGCGCCAGCAGCTTGATGGGGGATAGCAATCAGCCCCAGCATTTT
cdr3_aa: CASSLMGDSNQPQHF

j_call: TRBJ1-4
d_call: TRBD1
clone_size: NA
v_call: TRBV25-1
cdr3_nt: TGTGCCAGCAGTGTACGGACAGGTCCGAATGAAAAACTGTTTTTT
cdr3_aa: CASSVRTGPNEKLFF

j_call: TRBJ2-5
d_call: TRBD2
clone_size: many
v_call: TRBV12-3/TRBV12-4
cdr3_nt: TGTGCCAGCAGAACAACAGGACTAGCGGGAGAAGAGACCCAGTACTTC
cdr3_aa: CASRTTGLAGEETQYF

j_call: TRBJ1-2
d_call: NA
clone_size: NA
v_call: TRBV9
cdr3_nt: TGTGCCAGCAGCGTAGGACAGCTTAACTATGGCTACACCTTC
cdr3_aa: CASSVGQLNYGYTF